Sequencing of this T cell receptor (beta chain) was carried out in a study of T cell responses to AZD1222 COVID-19 vaccine. Study-level results: In all cases, repertoires were sampled only after the peak T cell response. Close to half of all spike-specific TCRs reportedly target regions of the variants that are unmutated. With dominance at 160-218 and 743-854, vaccine-associated CD4 TCRs spanned spike.

This clone was seen just once. Antigen unknown. Assay: immunoSEQ multiplex PCR; the TCRdb copy retains only in-frame clones and omits some. The table shows 140,000 to 150,000 clones, with approximately 90% occurring only once. V shed 4 bases and J shed 3 bases, with 12 bases lying between them. Germline CDR1 LGHDT, CDR2 YNNKEL (reference sequence). The CDR3 is 14 residues long. This receptor was identified in an adult in good health. The chain couples TRBV3-1 (or the pseudogene TRBV3-2) to TRBJ1-2, with unresolved D. Sequencing was performed on peripheral blood, taken on day 0 of MenACWY control vaccination. As DNA, the CDR3 is TGTGCCAGCAGCCCGATTAAAGGACACTATGGCTACACCTTC. Its protein product is CASSPIKGHYGYTF.